Sequencing of this T cell receptor (beta chain) was carried out in a study of blood T cell repertoires in COVID-19. TCRdb's copy holds only in-frame clones and misses some; the assay was immunoSEQ multiplex PCR. The sample contains about 120,000 clones, 70% to 90% of which appear only once. CDR1 and CDR2 (germline): SGHRS, YFSETQ. CDR3 size: 15 residues. V dropped 3 bases and J dropped 1; count of bases not matched to a gene: 6. The genes are TRBV5-1 and TRBJ1-1; 7 bases match TRBD1. The sequence came from a man aged 30 to 39 with acute or convalescent COVID-19. The sequenced sample consisted of peripheral blood. The CDR3 region has the DNA TGCGCCAGCAGCTACTCCGGGACAGAGAACACTGAAGCTTTCTTT. Encoded protein: CASSYSGTENTEAFF. Based on the CDR3 plus reference TRBV5-1 and TRBJ1-1, the full variable domain is KAGVTQTPRYLIKTRGQQVTLSCSPISGHRSVSWYQQTPGQGLQFLFEYFSETQRNKGNFPGRFSGRQFSNSRSEMNVSTLELGDSALYLCASSYSGTENTEAFFGQGTRLTVV.